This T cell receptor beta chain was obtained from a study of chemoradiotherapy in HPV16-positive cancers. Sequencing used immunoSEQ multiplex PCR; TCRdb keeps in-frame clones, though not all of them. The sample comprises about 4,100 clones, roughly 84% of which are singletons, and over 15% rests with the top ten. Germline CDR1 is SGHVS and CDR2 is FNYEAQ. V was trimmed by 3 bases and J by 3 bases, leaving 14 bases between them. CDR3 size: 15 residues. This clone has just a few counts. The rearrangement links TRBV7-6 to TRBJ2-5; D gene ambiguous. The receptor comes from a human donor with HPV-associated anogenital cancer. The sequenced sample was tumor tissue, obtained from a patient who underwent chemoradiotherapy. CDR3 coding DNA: TGTGCCAGCAGCTTTGAGCCGGAACCAAAAGAGACCCAGTACTTC. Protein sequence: CASSFEPEPKETQYF.